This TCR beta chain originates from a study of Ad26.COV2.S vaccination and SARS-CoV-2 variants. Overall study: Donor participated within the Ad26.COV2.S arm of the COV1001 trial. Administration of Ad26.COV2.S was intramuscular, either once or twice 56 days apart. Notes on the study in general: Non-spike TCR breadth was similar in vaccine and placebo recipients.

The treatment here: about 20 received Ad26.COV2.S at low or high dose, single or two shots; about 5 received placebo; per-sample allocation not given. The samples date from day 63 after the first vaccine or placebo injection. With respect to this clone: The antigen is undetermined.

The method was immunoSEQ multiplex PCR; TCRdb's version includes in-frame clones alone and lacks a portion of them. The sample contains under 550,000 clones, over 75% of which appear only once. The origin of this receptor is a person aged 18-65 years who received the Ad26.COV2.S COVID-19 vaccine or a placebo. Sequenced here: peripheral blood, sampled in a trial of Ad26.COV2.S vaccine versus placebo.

The CDR3 loop reads CASSTASGGTDTQYF. CDR3 in DNA: TGTGCCAGCAGCACCGCCAGCGGGGGAACAGATACGCAGTATTTT. The J gene is TRBJ2-3, the V gene TRBV7-9; 8 nucleotides align to TRBD2. The CDR3 length is 15 residues. The V gene's germline CDR1 is SEHNR and CDR2 FQNEAQ (reference sequence). The J segment lost 3 bases and the V segment lost 5 bases, leaving 7 bases of the junction unmatched.